The sequence of this TCR beta chain was determined in a study of T-cell memory formation after mild COVID-19. The wider study: Largely, the TCR clusters proved donor specific. Notes on the study in general: Memory sampled before infection contained some responding clones, suggesting cross-reactive memory joined.

This CDR3 is 14 amino acids long. Deletions cut 6 bases from V and 1 base from J, with 11 bases between. Germline values: CDR1 LGHNT, CDR2 FRNRAP. Worth noting for this clonotype: Its target is not known.

UMIs and sample barcodes were carried by the TCR alpha and TCR beta cDNA libraries that 5'RACE produced using constant-segment primers. TCRdb re-called the 5' RACE reads through MiXCR, storing one row per CDR3 protein. This table has hundreds of thousands of distinct CDR3 sequences, 15% to 20% appearing once. This clonotype was obtained from a man younger than 35 who had mild COVID-19 (a few samples of this study predate the infection). Cell type and time point are not known. The chain couples TRBV12-5 to TRBJ2-3; TRBD2 might be the D (5 bases). Sequenced input: PBMCs or a T cell subset sorted from them (not recorded which). The CDR3 protein is CASGKGLRTDTQYF. CDR3 sequence (DNA): TGTGCTAGTGGCAAAGGACTGCGCACAGATACGCAGTATTTT.